This TCR beta chain is drawn from a study of PD-1 blockade in mismatch repair-deficient tumors. Looking at the study overall: Patients had approximately 13 mismatch repair-deficient cancer types and were previously treated and progressing.

Findings and caveats of the study: Tumor-resident clones, often absent from pretreatment blood, expanded after pembrolizumab and then contracted.

Here immunoSEQ multiplex PCR was the method, and the copy in TCRdb shows in-frame clones only, minus some. In the table there are some 15,000 clones, 86% of which are singletons. Indicated time point: identical roughly 10-day culture without peptide (control). Note on this clone: Its cognate antigen is unknown.

This TCR was recovered from an adult with mismatch repair-deficient cancer. This sample comprised cells cultured in vitro, obtained from a patient treated with pembrolizumab.

The CDR3 DNA follows: TGCGCCAGCGGAGGGGGGAGGTTGGGCACAGATACGCAGTATTTT. It translates to CASGGGRLGTDTQYF. The chain uses TRBV5-1 and TRBJ2-3; TRBD1 or TRBD2 may be the D gene (6 bases each). The germline V gene encodes CDR1 SGHRS and CDR2 YFSETQ. The CDR3 covers 15 residues. Trimming removed 7 bases from V and 1 base from J, with 16 bases in between.